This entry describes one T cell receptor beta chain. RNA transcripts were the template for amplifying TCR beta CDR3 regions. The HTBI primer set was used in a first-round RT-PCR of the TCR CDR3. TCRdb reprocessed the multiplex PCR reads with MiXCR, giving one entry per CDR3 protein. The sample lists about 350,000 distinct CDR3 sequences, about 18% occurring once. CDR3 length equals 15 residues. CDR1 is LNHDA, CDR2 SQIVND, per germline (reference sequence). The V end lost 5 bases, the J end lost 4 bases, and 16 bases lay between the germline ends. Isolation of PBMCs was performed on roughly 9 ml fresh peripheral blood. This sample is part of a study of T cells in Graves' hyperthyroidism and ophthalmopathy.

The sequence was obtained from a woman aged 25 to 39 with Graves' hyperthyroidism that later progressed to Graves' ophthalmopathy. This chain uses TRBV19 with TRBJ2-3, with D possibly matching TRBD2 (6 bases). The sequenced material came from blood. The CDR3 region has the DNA TGTGCCAGTAGTGAAATTCGGGGGATCCCAGATACGCAGTATTTT. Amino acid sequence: CASSEIRGIPDTQYF.